The entry below gives a single T cell receptor (beta chain) sequence along with its context. The record originates from a study of control samples from healthy donors and cancer patients. Sequencing used immunoSEQ multiplex PCR; TCRdb keeps in-frame clones, though not all of them. The sample lists tens of thousands of clones; roughly 78% were seen once. The V gene lost 5 bases and the J gene lost 7 bases, with 12 bases spanning the gap. The CDR3 length is 13 residues. The germline gives CDR1 MNHEY, CDR2 SMNVEV (reference sequence). The sample was PBMCs. This chain joins TRBV27 and TRBJ1-5; D remains unclear. The source of this sequence is a man aged 55 to 70 with head and neck cancer. The CDR3 sequence is CASSTTQRQPQHF. The CDR3 DNA reads TGTGCCAGCAGTACGACCCAAAGGCAGCCCCAGCATTTT.